The clone carrying this T cell receptor beta chain was recorded a few times. These data are taken from a study of blood T cell repertoires in COVID-19. Study in general: T cells, B-cell-depleted T cells, or PBMCs provided the cDNA or gDNA that served as material.

Source study methods: Reference gene primer amplification in the assay estimated nucleated cell counts. Some clones are missing from TCRdb's copy, which holds only in-frame ones; the method was immunoSEQ multiplex PCR. The V and J calls and clone size come from that table; D and trimming were worked out from the DNA. The table shows about 240,000 clones, with around 90% occurring only once. The ends were cut back, 0 bases at V and 7 bases at J, with 5 bases in the middle. Germline CDR1 SGHDT, CDR2 YYEEEE. This CDR3 contains 13 residues. This TCR was sampled from a man aged 55 to 70 who had recovered from COVID-19. Sequencing input: peripheral blood. The rearrangement joins TRBV5-6 to TRBJ1-6; D is unresolved. The DNA for the CDR3 is TGTGCCAGCAGCTTGGACCAGAATTCACCCCTCCACTTT. It yields the protein CASSLDQNSPLHF.